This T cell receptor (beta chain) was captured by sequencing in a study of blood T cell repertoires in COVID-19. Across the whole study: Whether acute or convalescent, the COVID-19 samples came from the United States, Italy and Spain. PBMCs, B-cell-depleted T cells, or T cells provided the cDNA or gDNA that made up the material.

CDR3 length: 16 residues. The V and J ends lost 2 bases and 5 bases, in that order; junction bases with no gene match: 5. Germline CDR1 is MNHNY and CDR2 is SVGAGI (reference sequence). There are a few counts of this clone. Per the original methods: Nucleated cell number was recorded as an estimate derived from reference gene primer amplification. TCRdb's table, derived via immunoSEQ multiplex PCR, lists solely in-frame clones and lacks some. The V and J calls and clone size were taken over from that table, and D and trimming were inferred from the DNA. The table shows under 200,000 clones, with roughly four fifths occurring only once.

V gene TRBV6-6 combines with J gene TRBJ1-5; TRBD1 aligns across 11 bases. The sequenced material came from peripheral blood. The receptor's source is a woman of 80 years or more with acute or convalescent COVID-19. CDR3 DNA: TGTGCCAGCAGTTACCCGAGGACAGGGGGCGATCAGCCCCAGCATTTT. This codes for CASSYPRTGGDQPQHF.